The 16 T cell receptor beta chains below come from one sample, sequenced in a study of glioma-infiltrating T cells after dendritic cell vaccination. This table comes from immunoSEQ multiplex PCR, and its TCRdb copy is limited to in-frame clones, with some not included. The sample yields roughly 60,000 clones, around 86% seen once. Documented time point: after dendritic cell vaccination, including at tumor progression/relapse. Sample: blood, taken after dendritic cell vaccination. All receptors come from a human donor with glioblastoma.

The J gene is TRBJ1-5, the V gene TRBV18; 11 bases match TRBD1. The junction had 8 bases not matched to a gene; V was cut back by 3 bases and J by 7 bases. Germline CDR1 and CDR2: KGHSH and LQKENI. There are 16 residues in the CDR3. For the CDR3, the DNA is TGTGCCAGCTCACCCCCAATGGGACAGGGGGGCCAGCCCCAGCATTTT. Translation gives CASSPPMGQGGQPQHF.

V gene TRBV7-2 combines with J gene TRBJ1-5; possible D gene TRBD1, 6 bases. CDR1 is SGHTA, CDR2 FQGNSA, per germline. CDR3 length equals 15 residues. V lost 5 bases, J lost 1 base, and 12 bases lay in between. This CDR3 is CASSPYRDSNQPQHF. The CDR3 coding sequence is TGTGCCAGCAGCCCCTACAGGGACAGCAATCAGCCCCAGCATTTT. Complete variable domain (other parts from reference TRBV7-2 and TRBJ1-5): GAGVSQSPSNKVTEKGKDVELRCDPISGHTALYWYRQSLGQGLEFLIYFQGNSAPDKSGLPSDRFSAERTGGSVSTLTIQRTQQEDSAVYLCASSPYRDSNQPQHFGDGTRLSIL.

This clone was seen just once. The J gene is TRBJ2-3, the V gene TRBV11-3, with TRBD2 identical over 8 bases. V lost 5 bases and J lost 5; bases outside the gene matches: 12. The germline gives CDR1 SGHNT, CDR2 YENEEA. The CDR3 covers 16 residues. In DNA, the CDR3 is TGTGCCAGCAGCGCGGGCCAGCGGGAGAAGGAAGATACGCAGTATTTT. It encodes CASSAGQREKEDTQYF.

The rearrangement links TRBV5-6 to TRBJ2-5, with 12 bases fitting TRBD2. The better agreement between TRBJ2-7 and the DNA end casts doubt on the J call. The CDR3 is 15 residues long. In germline, CDR1 is SGHDT, CDR2 YYEEEE. CDR3 bases: TGTGCCAGCAGCTTGCCTAGCGGGGGGGTATACGAGCAGTACTTC. Amino acids: CASSLPSGGVYEQYF.

J is TRBJ2-3 and V is TRBV27, with 7 bases that match TRBD2. Germline assignment: CDR1 MNHEY and CDR2 SMNVEV (reference sequence). V trimming: 5 bases; J trimming: 2 bases; junction bases outside the gene matches: 16. CDR3 length: 18 residues. The CDR3 reads CASSAVAGPTWATDTQYF. The CDR3 region has the DNA TGTGCCAGCAGTGCTGTAGCGGGTCCAACCTGGGCCACAGATACGCAGTATTTT.

The chain uses TRBV4-2 and TRBJ1-2; no clear D. Trimming cost V 4 bases and J 2 bases, with 14 bases left between them. The CDR3 runs to 15 residues. CDR1 LGHNA and CDR2 YNFKEQ come from the germline V gene. The chain's CDR3 is CASSRSFDGNYGYTF. As DNA, the CDR3 is TGTGCCAGCAGCCGGTCCTTCGACGGGAACTATGGCTACACCTTC.

CDR3 DNA sequence: TGTGCCTGGACCCTTAATGAAAAACTGTTTTTT. As protein: CAWTLNEKLFF. The chain joins TRBV30 to TRBJ1-4, with unresolved D. Germline CDR1 GTSNPN, CDR2 SVGIG (reference sequence). The CDR3 is made up of 11 amino acids. The V end was cut by 4 bases, the J end by 4 bases, with 4 bases between.

J is TRBJ2-5 and V is TRBV29-1; 9 bases map to TRBD1. J was trimmed by 11 bases and V by 4 bases; bases with no gene match: 11. The CDR3 length is 13 residues. Germline CDR1 SQVTM, CDR2 ANQGSEA. The CDR3 DNA is TGCAGCGTTGCTGTGGACAGGGGTCTGGGGCAGTACTTC. It is translated as CSVAVDRGLGQYF.

This rearrangement joins TRBV6-1 to TRBJ1-6; no clear D. The CDR3 extends over 14 amino acids. Trimming took 6 bases from V and 0 from J, leaving 6 bases between them. Germline V gene lookup returns CDR1 MNHNS and CDR2 SASEGT. The CDR3 DNA follows: TGTGCCAGCAGGAAGAGCTCCTATAATTCACCCCTCCACTTT. It encodes CASRKSSYNSPLHF.

The V call is TRBV7-2, the J call TRBJ2-3; 13 positions agree with TRBD2. The CDR3 spans 16 residues. J gave up 1 base and V 5 bases, and 3 bases lay outside the gene matches. Germline V CDR1 and CDR2: SGHTA, FQGNSA. This chain's CDR3 is CASSPGLAGGTDTQYF. Written as DNA, the CDR3 is TGTGCCAGCAGCCCAGGACTAGCGGGGGGCACAGATACGCAGTATTTT.

V usage is TRBV4-3 and J usage is TRBJ2-3; 7 positions agree with TRBD2. This CDR3 contains 15 residues. Germline V gene lookup returns CDR1 LGHNA and CDR2 YSLEER. Trimming at V came to 3 bases and at J to 2 bases, leaving 5 bases not matched to a gene. The CDR3 DNA reads TGCGCCAGCAGCCAGGGGGGGGAGGTCACAGATACGCAGTATTTT. Its protein product is CASSQGGEVTDTQYF.

The V call is TRBV5-1, the J call TRBJ2-7, with 7 nucleotides matching TRBD2. Losses at the gene ends were 4 bases for V and 4 bases for J; bases not matched to a gene: 8. The length of the CDR3 is 14 residues. CDR1 SGHRS and CDR2 YFSETQ come from the germline V gene. Here the CDR3 reads CASSPGGLEYEQYF. CDR3 nucleotides: TGCGCCAGCAGCCCGGGAGGACTTGAATACGAGCAGTACTTC.

This clone was detected a few times. The chain has TRBV6-5 and TRBJ1-1; D possibly corresponds to TRBD1 (5 bases). This CDR3 is built from 14 residues. The V and J ends lost 4 bases and 1 base respectively, with 10 bases between them. Germline V gene sequence: CDR1 MNHEY, CDR2 SVGAGI. The CDR3 region has the DNA TGTGCCAGCAGTTCCCGGACACCGAACACTGAAGCTTTCTTT. It yields the protein CASSSRTPNTEAFF.

The chain combines TRBV25-1 with TRBJ2-1, with TRBD1 as a possible D gene (5 bases). Germline V gene data show CDR1 as MGHDK and CDR2 as SYGVNS. V shed 3 bases and J shed 5 bases, with 17 bases lying between them. This CDR3 comprises 16 residues. The CDR3 coding sequence is TGTGCCAGCAGTGAGACCGCCCCAGGCAGGGACAATGAGCAGTTCTTC. Its translation: CASSETAPGRDNEQFF.

This clone was seen only once. The chain couples TRBV4-3 to TRBJ2-5, with 10 bases matching TRBD2. The CDR3 is 13 residues long. Trimming cost V 0 bases and J 14 bases; bases outside gene matches: 6. Germline CDR1 is LGHNA and CDR2 is YSLEER. The DNA of the CDR3 is TGCGCCAGCAGCCAAGAAGCAGCGGGGGGGCGTTACTTC. It specifies CASSQEAAGGRYF.

As regards this clone: The junction and the germline gene differ at one end; a read error may be behind it. Other nucleotide sequences in the sample specify the same CDR3. This chain connects TRBV27 to TRBJ1-6, with D possibly TRBD1 on 5 matching bases. The CDR3 has 15 amino acids. Germline CDR1 reads MNHEY; CDR2 reads SMNVEV (reference sequence). DNA for the CDR3: TGTGCCAGCAGTTTCAGAACAGGCATTAATTCCCCCCTCCACTTT. The encoded protein is CASSFRTGINSPLHF.